The 15 T cell receptor beta chains below all came from one sample that was sequenced in a study of T cells after yellow fever vaccination. TCRdb reprocessed the 5' RACE reads via MiXCR and lists one record per CDR3 protein. Seen here are hundreds of thousands of distinct CDR3 sequences, 12% observed once, and the top ten hold more than 12%. The sample in question was PBMCs, obtained on the day of the yellow fever booster vaccination. The source is a man aged 25-45 years who received the YFV17D yellow fever vaccine.

The gene calls are TRBV9 and TRBJ2-7; 7 bases are a match to TRBD2. The germline gives CDR1 SGDLS, CDR2 YYNGEE. This CDR3 comprises 15 residues. Germline trimming cut 4 bases from V and 3 bases from J; bases unmatched to any gene: 10. Written as DNA, the CDR3 is TGTGCCAGCAGCCCCCAAGGAGCGGGGTACTACGAGCAGTACTTC. Its protein is CASSPQGAGYYEQYF.

This chain links TRBV5-1 with TRBJ2-1; TRBD2 matches 8 bases. The CDR3 loop spans 15 amino acids. Germline trimming cut 0 bases from V and 6 bases from J; bases unmatched to any gene: 5. Per the germline V gene, CDR1 is SGHRS and CDR2 is YFSETQ. CDR3 DNA: TGCGCCAGCAGCTTGGGGGGAAGCGGGAGCAATGAGCAGTTCTTC. Translating it yields CASSLGGSGSNEQFF.

This clonotype was observed a handful of times. Here the CDR3 DNA reads TGTGCCAGCAGTGAGGCCGCCATCGAGGAGACCCAGTACTTC. This gives the protein CASSEAAIEETQYF. The chain recombines TRBV12-3 or TRBV12-4 with TRBJ2-5; the D is unclear. The CDR3 loop spans 14 amino acids. V was cut by 5 bases and J by 5 bases, with 15 bases left in between.

This clonotype was picked up a small number of times. This chain joins TRBV7-9 and TRBJ2-5; 10 nucleotides align to TRBD1. The CDR3 has 16 residues. The germline V gene has CDR1 SEHNR and CDR2 FQNEAQ (reference sequence). Germline trimming cut 5 bases from V and 1 base from J; bases unmatched to any gene: 7. The CDR3 DNA reads TGTGCCAGCAGCACAGGGGACAGGGGAGTCCAAGAGACCCAGTACTTC. This translates into CASSTGDRGVQETQYF.

This sequence joins TRBV6-1 and TRBJ1-2; no firm D call. CDR1 is MNHNS and CDR2 is SASEGT in the germline V gene. The CDR3 is 14 amino acids. Trimming removed 6 bases from V and 8 bases from J, with 19 bases in between. The CDR3 spells CASSQPFTAGGYTF. CDR3 in DNA: TGTGCCAGCAGCCAGCCTTTCACCGCGGGAGGCTACACCTTC.

This clonotype was counted ten times or more. The chain carries TRBV28 and TRBJ2-2, with 7 bases lining up with TRBD1. CDR3 length: 15 amino acids. Germline V gene sequence: CDR1 MDHEN, CDR2 SYDVKM. After removal of 6 bases from V and 0 bases from J, the junction contained 4 bases not matched to a gene. The CDR3 DNA reads TGTGCCAGCAGGAGACAGGGTTCGAACACCGGGGAGCTGTTTTTT. The encoded protein is CASRRQGSNTGELFF.

CDR3 coding DNA: TGTGCCAGCAGTTACCAGTATACGTCAGATACGCAGTATTTT. The encoded protein is CASSYQYTSDTQYF. The chain employs TRBV6-2 or TRBV6-3 and TRBJ2-3; D not certain. Trimming removed 2 bases at V and 4 bases at J, with 10 bases between. The CDR3 runs 14 residues. Per the germline V gene, CDR1 is MNHEY and CDR2 is SVGEGT.

The rearrangement links TRBV7-9 to TRBJ2-5; D may be TRBD1 (5 bases). Germline assignment: CDR1 SEHNR and CDR2 FQNEAQ (reference sequence). Trimming cost V 1 base and J 0 bases, with 9 bases left between them. CDR3 length equals 15 residues. The CDR3 DNA follows: TGTGCCAGCAGCTTAGACAGGTTGTACCAAGAGACCCAGTACTTC. It is translated as CASSLDRLYQETQYF.

The CDR3 is CATSSRGLMGAAEQYF. In DNA form, the CDR3 reads TGTGCCACCAGCTCTAGGGGGTTGATGGGAGCGGCCGAGCAGTACTTC. The chain uses TRBV15 and TRBJ2-7; D may be TRBD1 (6 bases). The CDR3 is 16 amino acids. V dropped 5 bases and J dropped 6 bases, with 23 bases sitting between them. The germline gives CDR1 LNHNV, CDR2 YYDKDF (reference sequence).

This clonotype showed up many times. CDR3 region: CATGTGSTEAFF. For the CDR3, the DNA is TGTGCCACGGGGACAGGGAGCACTGAAGCTTTCTTT. This chain joins TRBV7-2 and TRBJ1-1, with 9 bases matching TRBD1. From germline, CDR1 is SGHTA and CDR2 FQGNSA. The J segment lost 4 bases and the V segment lost 10 bases, leaving 4 bases of the junction unmatched. The CDR3 is made up of 12 amino acids.

This clonotype was seen only a few times. This chain uses TRBV5-1 with TRBJ1-4; D is perhaps TRBD1 (5 bases). Deletions cut 0 bases from V and 4 bases from J, with 10 bases between. This CDR3 spans 15 amino acids. Germline V lookup: CDR1 SGHRS, CDR2 YFSETQ. CDR3 region: CASSLGRDGNEKLFF. The CDR3 DNA is TGCGCCAGCAGCTTGGGCCGGGACGGTAATGAAAAACTGTTTTTT.

With regard to this clonotype: One junction end does not reproduce the germline sequence, and a read error may be involved. The gene calls are TRBV20-1 and TRBJ2-3, with TRBD1 matching over 7 bases. The V gene's germline CDR1 is DFQATT and CDR2 SNEGSKA (reference sequence). CDR3 size: 13 residues. The CDR3 is CCAGDRYTDTQYF. CDR3 DNA sequence: TGCTGTGCTGGGGACAGATACACAGATACGCAGTATTTT.

The table lists this clonotype with a few counts. The chain recombines TRBV6-5 with TRBJ2-7, with D possibly being TRBD2 (7 bases). This CDR3 is built from 13 residues. Per germline, CDR1 MNHEY and CDR2 SVGAGI. Trimming left V 7 bases short and J 4 bases short, with 14 bases between. CDR3 loop: CASTSGEGYEQYF. The CDR3 DNA follows: TGTGCCAGCACTTCAGGGGAGGGTTACGAGCAGTACTTC.

This clonotype has just a few counts. This chain links TRBV5-5 with TRBJ1-1, with no clear D. Trimming took 4 bases from V and 5 from J, leaving 15 bases between them. From germline, CDR1 is SGHKS and CDR2 YYEKEE (reference sequence). This CDR3 region has 14 residues. The CDR3: CASSVQDLGTEAFF. The CDR3 coding sequence is TGTGCCAGCAGCGTGCAGGACCTTGGGACTGAAGCTTTCTTT.

CDR3 coding DNA: TGCGCCAGCAGCCCTGGACAGGGTGGAGGTTACGAGCAGTACTTC. This sequence encodes CASSPGQGGGYEQYF. The gene calls are TRBV4-3 and TRBJ2-7; TRBD1 matches 8 bases. Germline-derived CDR1 and CDR2 are LGHNA and YSLEER. V gave up 4 bases and J gave up 4 bases; unmatched junction bases: 9. CDR3 length: 15 amino acids.